This T cell receptor beta chain is from a study of T cell responses to AZD1222 COVID-19 vaccine. Study findings and constraints: A mostly white British donor set with more females was recruited, and clonal diversity was possibly underestimated. As reported, nearly half of all spike-specific TCRs target variant regions that are unmutated. Two AZD1222 administrations were followed by greater Spike-specific TCR breadth and depth.

As to this clone: Its antigen is unidentified.

The CDR3 extends over 13 amino acids. The V gene lost 6 bases and the J gene lost 7 bases, with 13 bases spanning the gap. Germline V CDR1 and CDR2: MNHNY, SVGAGI (reference sequence). The table came from immunoSEQ multiplex PCR; TCRdb's copy has only in-frame clones and leaves some out. The profile shows approximately 94,000 clones, about 89% of them singletons. The clonotype originates from an adult in good health. This specimen was peripheral blood, taken on day 0 of MenACWY control vaccination. The genes are TRBV6-6 and TRBJ1-5; D is undetermined. CDR3 loop: CASSSDLWQPQHF. CDR3 DNA sequence: TGTGCCAGCAGCTCCGACTTGTGGCAGCCCCAGCATTTT.